The 5 T cell receptor beta chains listed next were all sequenced from one sample in a study of blood T cells in healthy people across ages. Combining a sample-barcoded 5' primer with a J-beta primer mix, a second PCR ran for 7 to 11 cycles. TCRdb used MiXCR to reprocess the 5' RACE reads, holding one entry per CDR3 protein. Among about 1,500,000 distinct CDR3 sequences listed, around 39% were seen once. Sequenced sample: blood. The receptors originated from a woman between 18 and 30 years old in good health.

V and J are TRBV10-3 and TRBJ2-2; D remains ambiguous. Germline V CDR1 and CDR2: ENHRY, SYGVKD. Trimming stripped 8 bases from V and 6 bases from J, with 10 bases between. The length of the CDR3 is 12 residues. The CDR3 coding sequence is TGTGCCATCTCCCGCTTCGCCGGGGAGCTGTTTTTT. It encodes CAISRFAGELFF.

The chain links TRBV5-1 to TRBJ2-1; 8 nucleotides align to TRBD2. The CDR3 is made up of 17 amino acids. V gave up 7 bases and J gave up 4 bases; unmatched junction bases: 16. Looked up from germline, CDR1 is SGHRS and CDR2 is YFSETQ. This CDR3 reads CASLLGGGLADYNEQFF. The CDR3, as DNA: TGCGCCAGCTTATTGGGCGGGGGGCTAGCGGATTACAATGAGCAGTTCTTC.

This clonotype has a handful of counts. The chain joins TRBV11-2 to TRBJ2-5, with no clear D. From germline, CDR1 is SGHAT and CDR2 FQNNGV. The CDR3 extends over 15 amino acids. V was clipped by 2 bases and J by 1 base, with 11 bases between them. The CDR3 region has the DNA TGTGCCAGCAGCTTAAATCGGGCGCTCCAAGAGACCCAGTACTTC. It encodes CASSLNRALQETQYF. Looking up the rest from reference TRBV11-2 and TRBJ2-5 gives the full variable domain: EAGVAQSPRYKIIEKRQSVAFWCNPISGHATLYWYQQILGQGPKLLIQFQNNGVVDDSQLPKDRFSAERLKGVDSTLKIQPAKLEDSAVYLCASSLNRALQETQYFGPGTRLLVL.

This chain links TRBV6-5 with TRBJ1-2, with a tentative D call TRBD1 (5 bases). There are 15 residues in the CDR3. The germline gives CDR1 MNHEY, CDR2 SVGAGI. The germline V and J ends were trimmed by 6 bases and 7 bases, with 21 bases remaining between them. The CDR3 protein is CASRNQGRQGSGYTF. DNA for the CDR3: TGTGCCAGCAGGAACCAAGGGAGGCAGGGCTCTGGCTACACCTTC.

The chain couples TRBV20-1 to TRBJ2-3; 12 nucleotides match TRBD1. The CDR3 totals 16 residues. J gave up 5 bases and V 6 bases, and 12 bases lay outside the gene matches. CDR1 DFQATT and CDR2 SNEGSKA come from the germline V gene (reference sequence). The CDR3 loop reads CSAGGGDRGHEDTQYF. CDR3 bases: TGCAGTGCCGGAGGGGGGGACAGGGGGCATGAAGATACGCAGTATTTT.